This T cell receptor (beta chain) was sequenced during a study of T cell responses to AZD1222 COVID-19 vaccine. The overall study: The study pooled second doses at about 4 or about 12 weeks.

Losses at the gene ends were 0 bases for V and 4 bases for J; bases not matched to a gene: 2. This CDR3 has 15 residues. CDR1 is SGHRS, CDR2 YFSETQ, per germline. General study points: Repertoires were sampled only after the peak T cell response. Reports say nearly half of spike-specific TCRs go after unmutated variant regions. Mapped onto spike, vaccine-associated CD4 TCRs spanned it and were dominant at 160-218 and 743-854.

Data came from immunoSEQ multiplex PCR; TCRdb stores just in-frame clones and leaves some out. Of tens of thousands of clones listed, about 85% are singletons. In the case of this clone: Its cognate antigen is unknown.

The TCR sequence derives from an adult in good health. The starting material was peripheral blood, obtained on day 0 of AZD1222 vaccination. J is TRBJ2-7 and V is TRBV5-1; TRBD2 matches 12 bases. CDR3 coding DNA: TGCGCCAGCAGCTTGGAGACTAGCGGGGGTTACGAGCAGTACTTC. The encoded protein is CASSLETSGGYEQYF.